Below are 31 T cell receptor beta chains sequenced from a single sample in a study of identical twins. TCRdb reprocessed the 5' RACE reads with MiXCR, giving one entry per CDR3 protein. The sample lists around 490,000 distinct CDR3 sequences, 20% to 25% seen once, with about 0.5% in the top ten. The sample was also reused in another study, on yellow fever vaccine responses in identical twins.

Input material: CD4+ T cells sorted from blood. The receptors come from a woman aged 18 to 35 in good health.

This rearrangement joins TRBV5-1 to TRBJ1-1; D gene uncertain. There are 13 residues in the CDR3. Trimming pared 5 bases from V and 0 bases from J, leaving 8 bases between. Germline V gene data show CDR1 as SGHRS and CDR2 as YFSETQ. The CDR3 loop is CASRDNMNTEAFF. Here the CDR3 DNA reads TGCGCCAGCAGAGATAATATGAACACTGAAGCTTTCTTT.

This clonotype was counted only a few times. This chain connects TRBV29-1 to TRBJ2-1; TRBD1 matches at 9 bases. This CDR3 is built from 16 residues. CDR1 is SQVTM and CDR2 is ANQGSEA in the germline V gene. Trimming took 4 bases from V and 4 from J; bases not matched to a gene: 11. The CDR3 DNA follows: TGCAGCGTTGGAACAGGGGGCCTAAGGGTTTACAATGAGCAGTTCTTC. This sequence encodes CSVGTGGLRVYNEQFF.

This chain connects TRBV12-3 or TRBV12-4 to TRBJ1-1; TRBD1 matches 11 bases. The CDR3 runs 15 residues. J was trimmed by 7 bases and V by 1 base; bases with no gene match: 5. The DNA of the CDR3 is TGTGCCAGCAGTTTAGGTGGGACAGGGGGTGGTGAAGCTTTCTTT. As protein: CASSLGGTGGGEAFF.

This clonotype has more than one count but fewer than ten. DNA of the CDR3: TGCAGTGCTAGAGTCCAGGCTTCCAATCAGCCCCAGCATTTT. It encodes CSARVQASNQPQHF. The chain uses TRBV20-1 and TRBJ1-5; D is unresolved. CDR1 is DFQATT and CDR2 is SNEGSKA in the germline V gene (reference sequence). V was shortened by 1 base and J by 3 bases, with 10 bases between the two germline ends. The CDR3 loop spans 14 amino acids.

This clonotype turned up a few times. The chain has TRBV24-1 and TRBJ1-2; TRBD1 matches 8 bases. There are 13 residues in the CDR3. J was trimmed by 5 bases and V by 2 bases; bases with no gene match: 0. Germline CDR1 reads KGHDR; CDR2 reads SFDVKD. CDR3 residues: CATSDWTGYGYTF. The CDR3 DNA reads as TGTGCCACCAGTGATTGGACAGGGTATGGCTACACCTTC.

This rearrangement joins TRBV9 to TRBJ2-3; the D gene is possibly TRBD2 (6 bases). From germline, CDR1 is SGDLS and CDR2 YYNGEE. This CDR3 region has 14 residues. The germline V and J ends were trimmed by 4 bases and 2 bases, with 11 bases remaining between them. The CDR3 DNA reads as TGTGCCAGCAGCCAGACTAGTCTCACAGATACGCAGTATTTT. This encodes CASSQTSLTDTQYF.

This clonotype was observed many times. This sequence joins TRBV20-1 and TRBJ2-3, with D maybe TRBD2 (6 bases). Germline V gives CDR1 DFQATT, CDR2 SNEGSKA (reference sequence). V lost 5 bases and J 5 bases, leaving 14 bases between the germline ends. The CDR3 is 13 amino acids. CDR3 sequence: CSAPWGVGDTQYF. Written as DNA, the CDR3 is TGCAGTGCTCCCTGGGGGGTGGGAGATACGCAGTATTTT.

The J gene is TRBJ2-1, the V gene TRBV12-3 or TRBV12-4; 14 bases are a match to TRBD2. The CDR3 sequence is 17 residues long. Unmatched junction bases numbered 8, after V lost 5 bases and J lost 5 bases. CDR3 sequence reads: CASSPFMTSGGDNEQFF. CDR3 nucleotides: TGTGCCAGCAGTCCCTTTATGACTAGCGGGGGGGACAATGAGCAGTTCTTC.

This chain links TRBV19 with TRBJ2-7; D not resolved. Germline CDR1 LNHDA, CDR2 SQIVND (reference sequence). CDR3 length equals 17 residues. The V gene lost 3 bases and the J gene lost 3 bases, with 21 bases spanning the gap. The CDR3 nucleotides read TGTGCCAGTAGTATTTCTCCACTGGTCTCGCCGGTCTACGAGCAGTACTTC. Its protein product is CASSISPLVSPVYEQYF.

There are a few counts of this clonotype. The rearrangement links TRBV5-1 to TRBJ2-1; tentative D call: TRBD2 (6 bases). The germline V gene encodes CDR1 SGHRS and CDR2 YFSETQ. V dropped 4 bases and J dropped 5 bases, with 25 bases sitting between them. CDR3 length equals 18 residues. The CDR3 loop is CASSPGRAGLGIDNEQFF. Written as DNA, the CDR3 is TGCGCCAGCAGCCCCGGGCGAGCGGGCTTAGGAATAGACAATGAGCAGTTCTTC.

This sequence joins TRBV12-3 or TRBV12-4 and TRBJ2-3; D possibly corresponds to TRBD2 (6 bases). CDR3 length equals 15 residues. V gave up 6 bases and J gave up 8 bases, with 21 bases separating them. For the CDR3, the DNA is TGTGCCAGCAGCCCTCAGGAAACTAGCAGTGGTACGCAGTATTTT. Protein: CASSPQETSSGTQYF.

The CDR3 here is CATLSGGKSETQYF. The DNA of the CDR3 is TGTGCCACCTTAAGCGGGGGGAAATCAGAGACCCAGTACTTC. The rearrangement joins TRBV7-9 to TRBJ2-5; 9 nucleotides agree with TRBD2. The germline V gene has CDR1 SEHNR and CDR2 FQNEAQ (reference sequence). The CDR3 contains 14 residues. Losses at the gene ends were 10 bases for V and 4 bases for J; bases not matched to a gene: 10.

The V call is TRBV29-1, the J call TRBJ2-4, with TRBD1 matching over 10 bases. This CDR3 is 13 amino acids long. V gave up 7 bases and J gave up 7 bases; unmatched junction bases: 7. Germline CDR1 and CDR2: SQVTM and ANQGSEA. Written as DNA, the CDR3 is TGCAGCGCCACCGGGACAGGGGTCAACATTCAGTACTTC. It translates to CSATGTGVNIQYF.

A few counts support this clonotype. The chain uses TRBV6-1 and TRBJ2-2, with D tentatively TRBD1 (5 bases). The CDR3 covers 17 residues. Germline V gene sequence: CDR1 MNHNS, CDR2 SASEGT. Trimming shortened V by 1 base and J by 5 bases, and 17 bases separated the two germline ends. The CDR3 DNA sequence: TGTGCCAGCAGTGAAGGGAGCCAGGGTCCCTGGACCGGGGAGCTGTTTTTT. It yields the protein CASSEGSQGPWTGELFF.

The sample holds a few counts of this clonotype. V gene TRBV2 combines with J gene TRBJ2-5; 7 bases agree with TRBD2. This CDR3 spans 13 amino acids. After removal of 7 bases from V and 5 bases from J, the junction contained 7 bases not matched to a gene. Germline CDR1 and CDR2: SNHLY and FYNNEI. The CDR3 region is CASKRGGPETQYF. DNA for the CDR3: TGTGCCAGCAAGCGGGGCGGACCGGAGACCCAGTACTTC.

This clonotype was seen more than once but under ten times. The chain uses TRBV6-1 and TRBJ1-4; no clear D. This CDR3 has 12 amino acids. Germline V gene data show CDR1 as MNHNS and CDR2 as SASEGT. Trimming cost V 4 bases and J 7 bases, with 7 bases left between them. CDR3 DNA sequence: TGTGCCAGCAGTGTCAGCGGTGAAAAACTGTTTTTT. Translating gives CASSVSGEKLFF.

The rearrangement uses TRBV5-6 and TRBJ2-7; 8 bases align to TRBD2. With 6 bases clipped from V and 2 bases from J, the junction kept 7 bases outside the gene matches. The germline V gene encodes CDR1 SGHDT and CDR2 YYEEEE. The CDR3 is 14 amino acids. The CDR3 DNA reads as TGTGCCAGCACCCTCCGCGGGGGGACCTACGAGCAGTACGTC. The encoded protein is CASTLRGGTYEQYV.

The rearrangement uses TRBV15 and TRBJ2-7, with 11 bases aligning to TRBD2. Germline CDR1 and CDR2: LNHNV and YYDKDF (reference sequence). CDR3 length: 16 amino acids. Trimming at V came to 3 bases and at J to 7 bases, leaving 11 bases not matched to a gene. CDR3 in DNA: TGTGCCACCAGCAGCAAGGGGGGCCTAGCGGGAGGTGAGCAGTACTTC. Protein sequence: CATSSKGGLAGGEQYF. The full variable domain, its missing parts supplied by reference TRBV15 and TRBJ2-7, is DAMVIQNPRYQVTQFGKPVTLSCSQTLNHNVMYWYQQKSSQAPKLLFHYYDKDFNNEADTPDNFQSRRPNTSFCFLDIRSPGLGDTAMYLCATSSKGGLAGGEQYFGPGTRLTVT.

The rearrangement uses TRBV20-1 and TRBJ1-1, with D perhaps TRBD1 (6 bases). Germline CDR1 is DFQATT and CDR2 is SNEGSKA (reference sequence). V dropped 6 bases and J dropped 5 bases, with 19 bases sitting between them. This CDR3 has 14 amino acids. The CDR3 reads CSATARTVGTEAFF. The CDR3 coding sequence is TGCAGTGCCACAGCCCGGACAGTAGGGACTGAAGCTTTCTTT.

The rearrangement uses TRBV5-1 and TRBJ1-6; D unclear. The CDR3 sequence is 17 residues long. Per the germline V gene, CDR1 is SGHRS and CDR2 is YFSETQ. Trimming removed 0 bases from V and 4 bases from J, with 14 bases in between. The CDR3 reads CASSLASAAQYNSPLHF. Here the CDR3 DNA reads TGCGCCAGCAGCTTGGCCTCGGCAGCTCAATATAATTCACCCCTCCACTTT.

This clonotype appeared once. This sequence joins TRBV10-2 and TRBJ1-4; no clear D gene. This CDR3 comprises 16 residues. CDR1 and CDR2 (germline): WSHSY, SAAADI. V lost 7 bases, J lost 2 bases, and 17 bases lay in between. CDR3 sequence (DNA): TGCGCCAGCAAGGCGGGGAAATTAACGACTAATGAAAAACTGTTTTTT. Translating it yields CASKAGKLTTNEKLFF.

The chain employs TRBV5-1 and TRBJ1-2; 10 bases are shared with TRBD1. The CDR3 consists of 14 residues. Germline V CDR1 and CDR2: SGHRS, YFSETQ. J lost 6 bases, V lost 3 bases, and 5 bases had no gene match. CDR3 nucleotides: TGCGCCAGCAGCTATGGAGGACAGGGGGATGGCTACACCTTC. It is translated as CASSYGGQGDGYTF.

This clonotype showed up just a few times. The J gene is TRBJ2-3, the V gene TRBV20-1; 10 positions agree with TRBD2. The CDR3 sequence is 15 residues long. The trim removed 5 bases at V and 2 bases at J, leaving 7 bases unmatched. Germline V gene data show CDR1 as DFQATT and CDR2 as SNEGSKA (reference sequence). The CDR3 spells CSALGLAVVTDTQYF. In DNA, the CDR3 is TGCAGTGCTCTTGGACTAGCGGTAGTCACAGATACGCAGTATTTT.

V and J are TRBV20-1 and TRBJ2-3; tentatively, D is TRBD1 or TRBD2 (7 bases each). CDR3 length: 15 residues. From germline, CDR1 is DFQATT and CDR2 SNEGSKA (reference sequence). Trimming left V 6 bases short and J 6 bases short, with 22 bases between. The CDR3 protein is CSAPDRGRGGDTQYF. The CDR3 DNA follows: TGCAGTGCCCCAGATCGGGGCAGGGGGGGGGATACGCAGTATTTT.

Written as DNA, the CDR3 is TGTGCCAGCAGTACCGCAGGGAGAACAAGAGGTACGCAGTATTTT. Translated: CASSTAGRTRGTQYF. The chain couples TRBV27 to TRBJ2-3, with D perhaps assigned TRBD1 or TRBD2 (5 bases each). The CDR3 totals 15 residues. V lost 5 bases, J lost 8 bases, and 20 bases lay in between. The V gene's germline CDR1 is MNHEY and CDR2 SMNVEV (reference sequence).

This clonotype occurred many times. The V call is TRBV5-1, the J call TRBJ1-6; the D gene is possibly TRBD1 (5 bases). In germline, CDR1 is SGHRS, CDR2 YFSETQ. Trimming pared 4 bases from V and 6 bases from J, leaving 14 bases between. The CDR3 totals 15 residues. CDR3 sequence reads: CASSAGTAGNSPLHF. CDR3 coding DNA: TGCGCCAGCAGCGCAGGGACGGCGGGTAATTCACCCCTCCACTTT.

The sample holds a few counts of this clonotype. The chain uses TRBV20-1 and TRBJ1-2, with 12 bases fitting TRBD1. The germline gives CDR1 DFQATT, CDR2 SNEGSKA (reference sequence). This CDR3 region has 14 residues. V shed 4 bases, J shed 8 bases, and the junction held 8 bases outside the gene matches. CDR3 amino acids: CSATPGQGAQGYTF. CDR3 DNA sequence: TGCAGTGCTACACCGGGACAGGGGGCGCAGGGCTACACCTTC.

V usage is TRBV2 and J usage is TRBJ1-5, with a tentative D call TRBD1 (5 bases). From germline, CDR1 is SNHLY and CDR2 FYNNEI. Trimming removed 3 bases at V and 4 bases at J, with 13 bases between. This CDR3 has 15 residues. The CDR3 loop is CASSESSGINQPQHF. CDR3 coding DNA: TGTGCCAGCAGTGAGTCGTCAGGGATTAATCAGCCCCAGCATTTT. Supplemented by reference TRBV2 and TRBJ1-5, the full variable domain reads EPEVTQTPSHQVTQMGQEVILRCVPISNHLYFYWYRQILGQKVEFLVSFYNNEISEKSEIFDDQFSVERPDGSNFTLKIRSTKLEDSAMYFCASSESSGINQPQHFGDGTRLSIL.

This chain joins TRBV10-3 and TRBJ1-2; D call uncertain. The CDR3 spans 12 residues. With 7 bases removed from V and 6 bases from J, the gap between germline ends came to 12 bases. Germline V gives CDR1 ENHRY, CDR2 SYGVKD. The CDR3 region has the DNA TGTGCCATCACCAGCTCACGGGATGGCTACACCTTC. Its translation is CAITSSRDGYTF.

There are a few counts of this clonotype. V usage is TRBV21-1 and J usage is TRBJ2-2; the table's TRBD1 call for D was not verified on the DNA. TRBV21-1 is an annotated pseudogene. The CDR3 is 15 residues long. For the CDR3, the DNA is TGTGCCAGCACCCCCCGGCAGCCGAACACCGGGGAGCTGTTTTTT. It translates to CASTPRQPNTGELFF.

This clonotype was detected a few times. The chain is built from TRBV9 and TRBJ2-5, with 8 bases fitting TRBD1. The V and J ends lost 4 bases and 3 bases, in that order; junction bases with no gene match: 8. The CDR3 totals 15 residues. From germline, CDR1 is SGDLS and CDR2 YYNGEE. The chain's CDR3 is CASSTGGSGKETQYF. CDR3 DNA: TGTGCCAGCAGCACAGGGGGTAGCGGAAAAGAGACCCAGTACTTC. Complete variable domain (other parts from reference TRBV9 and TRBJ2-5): DSGVTQTPKHLITATGQRVTLRCSPRSGDLSVYWYQQSLDQGLQFLIQYYNGEERAKGNILERFSAQQFPDLHSELNLSSLELGDSALYFCASSTGGSGKETQYFGPGTRLLVL.